These T cell receptor beta chains were read from a single sample in a study of T cells in Graves' hyperthyroidism and ophthalmopathy. TCRdb analysed the multiplex PCR reads with MiXCR anew, one entry per CDR3 protein. This sample has approximately 590,000 distinct CDR3 sequences, with about 45% found just once. Sequenced: peripheral blood or thyroid tissue (not recorded which). The receptors stem from a woman between 18 and 30 years old with Graves' hyperthyroidism. Both conserved end residues are part of each CDR3. Fields, in order: clone size, V gene, J gene, CDR3 protein. Where a row states a size, it is once, few, many or the class of an expanded clone; other rows omit it.

clone size: many; V gene: TRBV25-1; J gene: TRBJ1-2; CDR3 protein: CASRLGTGIGYTF
clone size: few; V gene: TRBV10-3; J gene: TRBJ1-1; CDR3 protein: CASSYLGEAFF
clone size: .; V gene: TRBV6-5; J gene: TRBJ2-5; CDR3 protein: CASSSWDYQETQYF
clone size: many; V gene: TRBV2; J gene: TRBJ1-2; CDR3 protein: CASSDRIKYYGYTF
clone size: few; V gene: TRBV19; J gene: TRBJ2-7; CDR3 protein: CASSIGQVSSYEQYF
clone size: few; V gene: TRBV24-1; J gene: TRBJ2-5; CDR3 protein: CATSDPRLAEPQETQYF
clone size: .; V gene: TRBV7-9; J gene: TRBJ2-7; CDR3 protein: CASSFIAGGTYEQYF
clone size: .; V gene: TRBV10-3; J gene: TRBJ1-3; CDR3 protein: CAIRSGTTSGNTIYF
clone size: .; V gene: TRBV2; J gene: TRBJ1-1; CDR3 protein: CASRVGTGFGGTEAFF
clone size: many; V gene: TRBV7-9; J gene: TRBJ1-2; CDR3 protein: CASSLDRVYGYTF
clone size: .; V gene: TRBV13; J gene: TRBJ2-5; CDR3 protein: CASATRTRWETQYF
clone size: .; V gene: TRBV2; J gene: TRBJ1-1; CDR3 protein: CASSQRGPMGEAFF
clone size: .; V gene: TRBV29-1; J gene: TRBJ1-4; CDR3 protein: CSRDRARGEKLFF
clone size: many; V gene: TRBV25-1; J gene: TRBJ1-6; CDR3 protein: CASGTGYSPLHF
clone size: few; V gene: TRBV2; J gene: TRBJ2-7; CDR3 protein: CASNVMRRSYSYEQYF
clone size: .; V gene: TRBV6-5; J gene: TRBJ1-2; CDR3 protein: CASSSSGVVYGYTF
clone size: many; V gene: TRBV15; J gene: TRBJ1-5; CDR3 protein: CATSRDNEQGRSQPQHF
clone size: .; V gene: TRBV12-3/TRBV12-4; J gene: TRBJ1-2; CDR3 protein: CASSQGEVGGYTF
clone size: .; V gene: TRBV2; J gene: TRBJ1-3; CDR3 protein: CASSGQGARNRNTIYF
clone size: few; V gene: TRBV5-4; J gene: TRBJ2-7; CDR3 protein: CASSTEGDRGDEQYF
clone size: few; V gene: TRBV6-2/TRBV6-3; J gene: TRBJ2-5; CDR3 protein: CASLPRGTETQYF
clone size: few; V gene: TRBV24-1; J gene: TRBJ2-2; CDR3 protein: CATSGPSGRAAGELFF
clone size: .; V gene: TRBV7-9; J gene: TRBJ1-1; CDR3 protein: CASSYGRTDEAFF
clone size: .; V gene: TRBV6-5; J gene: TRBJ2-7; CDR3 protein: CASSYSKGSLYLSYEQYF
clone size: few; V gene: TRBV2; J gene: TRBJ2-7; CDR3 protein: CASKRLGTSGSQQYF
clone size: few; V gene: TRBV6-1; J gene: TRBJ2-7; CDR3 protein: CASSNYVQGTGEQYF